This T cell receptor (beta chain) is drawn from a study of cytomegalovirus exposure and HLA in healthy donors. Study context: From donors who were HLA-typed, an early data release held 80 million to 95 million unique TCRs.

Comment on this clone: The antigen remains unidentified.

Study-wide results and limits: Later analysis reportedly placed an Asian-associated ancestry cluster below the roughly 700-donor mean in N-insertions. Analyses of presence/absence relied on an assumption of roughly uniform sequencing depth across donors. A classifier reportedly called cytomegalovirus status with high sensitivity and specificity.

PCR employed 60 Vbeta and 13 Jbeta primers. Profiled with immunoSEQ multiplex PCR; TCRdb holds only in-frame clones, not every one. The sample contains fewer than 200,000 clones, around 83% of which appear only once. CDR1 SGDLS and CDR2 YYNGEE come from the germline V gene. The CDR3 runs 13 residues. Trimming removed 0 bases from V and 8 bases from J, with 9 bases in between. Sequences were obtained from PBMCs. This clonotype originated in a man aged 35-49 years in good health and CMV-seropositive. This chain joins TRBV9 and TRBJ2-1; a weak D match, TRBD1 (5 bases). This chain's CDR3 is CASSVARGYEQFF. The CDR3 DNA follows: TGTGCCAGCAGCGTAGCTAGGGGCTATGAGCAGTTCTTC.